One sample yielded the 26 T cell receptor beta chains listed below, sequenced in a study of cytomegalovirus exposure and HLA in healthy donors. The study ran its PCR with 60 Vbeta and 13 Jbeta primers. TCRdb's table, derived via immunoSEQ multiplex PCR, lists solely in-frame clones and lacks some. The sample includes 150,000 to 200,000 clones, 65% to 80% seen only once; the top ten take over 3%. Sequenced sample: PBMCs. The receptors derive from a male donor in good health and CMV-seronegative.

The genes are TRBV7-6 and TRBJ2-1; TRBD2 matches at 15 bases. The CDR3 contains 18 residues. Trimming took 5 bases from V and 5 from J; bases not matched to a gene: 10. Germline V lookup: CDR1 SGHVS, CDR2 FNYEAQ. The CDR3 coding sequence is TGTGCCAGCAGCGAACTGGGACTAGCGGGGGGTCCGAACAATGAGCAGTTCTTC. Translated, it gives CASSELGLAGGPNNEQFF.

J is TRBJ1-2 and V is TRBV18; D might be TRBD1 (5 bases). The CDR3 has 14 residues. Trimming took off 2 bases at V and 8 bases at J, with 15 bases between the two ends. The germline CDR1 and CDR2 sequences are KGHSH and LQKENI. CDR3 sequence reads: CASSPWGQVYGYTF. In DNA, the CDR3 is TGTGCCAGCTCACCATGGGGCCAGGTGTACGGCTACACCTTC.

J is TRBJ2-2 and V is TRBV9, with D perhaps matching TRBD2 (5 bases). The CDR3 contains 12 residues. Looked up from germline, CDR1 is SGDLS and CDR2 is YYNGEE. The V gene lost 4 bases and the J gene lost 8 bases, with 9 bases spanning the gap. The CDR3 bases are TGTGCCAGCAGCCCGCCGGGGGGGGAGCTGTTTTTT. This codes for CASSPPGGELFF. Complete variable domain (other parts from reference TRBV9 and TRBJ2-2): DSGVTQTPKHLITATGQRVTLRCSPRSGDLSVYWYQQSLDQGLQFLIQYYNGEERAKGNILERFSAQQFPDLHSELNLSSLELGDSALYFCASSPPGGELFFGEGSRLTVL.

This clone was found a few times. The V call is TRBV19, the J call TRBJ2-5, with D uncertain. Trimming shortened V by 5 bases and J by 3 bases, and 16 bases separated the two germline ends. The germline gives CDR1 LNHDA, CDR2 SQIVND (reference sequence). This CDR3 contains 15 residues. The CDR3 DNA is TGTGCCAGTAGTGCCTTAGATACTTTCAAAGAGACCCAGTACTTC. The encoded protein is CASSALDTFKETQYF.

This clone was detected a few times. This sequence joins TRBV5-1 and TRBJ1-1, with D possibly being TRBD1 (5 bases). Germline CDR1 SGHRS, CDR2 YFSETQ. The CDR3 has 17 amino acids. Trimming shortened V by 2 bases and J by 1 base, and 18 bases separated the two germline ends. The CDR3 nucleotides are TGCGCCAGCAGCTTCACACTAATGACAGAGCAGAACACTGAAGCTTTCTTT. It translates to CASSFTLMTEQNTEAFF.

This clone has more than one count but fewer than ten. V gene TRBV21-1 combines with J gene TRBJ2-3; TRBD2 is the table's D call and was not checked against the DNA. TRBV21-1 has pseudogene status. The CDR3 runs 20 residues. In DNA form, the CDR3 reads TGTGCCAGCAGGACCCGGACCTCACTTTTGGAACGGAGGGTTTCATGGACGCAGTATTTT. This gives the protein CASRTRTSLLERRVSWTQYF.

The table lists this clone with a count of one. CDR3 in amino acids: CASEPGQGVSGYGYTF. The CDR3 DNA reads TGTGCCAGCGAACCGGGACAGGGGGTTTCCGGCTATGGCTACACCTTC. The chain uses TRBV4-2 and TRBJ1-2; 11 nucleotides match TRBD1. The V and J ends lost 8 bases and 4 bases, in that order; junction bases with no gene match: 12. The CDR3 is made up of 16 amino acids. Germline values: CDR1 LGHNA, CDR2 YNFKEQ.

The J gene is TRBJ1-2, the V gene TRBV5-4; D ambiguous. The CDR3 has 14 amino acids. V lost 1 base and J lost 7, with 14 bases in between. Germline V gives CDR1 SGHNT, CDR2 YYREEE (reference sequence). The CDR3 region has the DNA TGTGCCAGCAGCTTGTATGGGAGCGCAAGTGGCTACACCTTC. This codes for CASSLYGSASGYTF.

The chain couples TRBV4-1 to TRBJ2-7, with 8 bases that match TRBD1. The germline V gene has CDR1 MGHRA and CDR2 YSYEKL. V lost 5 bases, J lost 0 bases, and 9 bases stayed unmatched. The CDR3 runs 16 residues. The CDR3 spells CASSGWTGFGSYEQYF. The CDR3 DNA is TGCGCCAGCAGCGGGTGGACAGGGTTTGGCTCCTACGAGCAGTACTTC.

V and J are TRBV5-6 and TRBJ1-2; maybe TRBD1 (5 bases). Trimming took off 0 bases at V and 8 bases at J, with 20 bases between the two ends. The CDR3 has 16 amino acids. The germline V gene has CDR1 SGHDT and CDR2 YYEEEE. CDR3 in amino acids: CASSLGSGIATRGYTF. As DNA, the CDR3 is TGTGCCAGCAGCTTGGGTTCAGGGATCGCCACGCGGGGCTACACCTTC.

In nucleotides, the CDR3 is TGTGCCAGCAGCTTGGAGGGGGGGAACTACAATGAGCAGTTCTTC. Translation gives CASSLEGGNYNEQFF. V and J are TRBV5-4 and TRBJ2-1; a weak D match, TRBD2 (7 bases). Germline V gene sequence: CDR1 SGHNT, CDR2 YYREEE (reference sequence). This CDR3 spans 15 amino acids. The germline V and J ends were trimmed by 0 bases and 3 bases, with 10 bases remaining between them.

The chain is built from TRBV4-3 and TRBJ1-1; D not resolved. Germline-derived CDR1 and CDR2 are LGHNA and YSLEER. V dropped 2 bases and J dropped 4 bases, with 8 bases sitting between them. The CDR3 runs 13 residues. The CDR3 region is CASSQKSGTEAFF. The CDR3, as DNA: TGCGCCAGCAGCCAAAAGAGCGGCACTGAAGCTTTCTTT.

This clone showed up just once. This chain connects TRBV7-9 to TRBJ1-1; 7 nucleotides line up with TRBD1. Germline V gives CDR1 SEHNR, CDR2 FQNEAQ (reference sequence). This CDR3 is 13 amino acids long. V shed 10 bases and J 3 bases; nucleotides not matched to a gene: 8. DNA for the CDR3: TGTGCCACCACTGCCCAGGGGGACACTGAAGCTTTCTTT. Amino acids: CATTAQGDTEAFF.

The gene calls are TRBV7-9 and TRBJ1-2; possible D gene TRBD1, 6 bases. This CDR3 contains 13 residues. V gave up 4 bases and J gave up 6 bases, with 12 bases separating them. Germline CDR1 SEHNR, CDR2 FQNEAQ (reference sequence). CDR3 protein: CASSSPGAHGYTF. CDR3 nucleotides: TGTGCCAGCAGCTCTCCAGGGGCCCATGGCTACACCTTC. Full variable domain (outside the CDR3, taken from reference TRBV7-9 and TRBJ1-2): DTGVSQNPRHKITKRGQNVTFRCDPISEHNRLYWYRQTLGQGPEFLTYFQNEAQLEKSRLLSDRFSAERPKGSFSTLEIQRTEQGDSAMYLCASSSPGAHGYTFGSGTRLTVV.

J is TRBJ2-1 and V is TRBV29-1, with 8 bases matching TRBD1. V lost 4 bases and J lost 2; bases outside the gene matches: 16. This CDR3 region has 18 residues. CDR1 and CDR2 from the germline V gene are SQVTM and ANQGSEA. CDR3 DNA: TGCAGCGTTGTGTACGATGGACAGGGTAGGAGGCCCTACAATGAGCAGTTCTTC. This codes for CSVVYDGQGRRPYNEQFF.

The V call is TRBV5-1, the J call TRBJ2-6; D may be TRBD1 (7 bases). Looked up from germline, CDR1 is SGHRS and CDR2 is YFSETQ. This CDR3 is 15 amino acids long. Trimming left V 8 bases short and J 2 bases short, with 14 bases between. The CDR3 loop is CASHQGGAGANVLTF. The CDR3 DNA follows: TGCGCCAGTCATCAGGGGGGAGCTGGGGCCAACGTCCTGACTTTC.

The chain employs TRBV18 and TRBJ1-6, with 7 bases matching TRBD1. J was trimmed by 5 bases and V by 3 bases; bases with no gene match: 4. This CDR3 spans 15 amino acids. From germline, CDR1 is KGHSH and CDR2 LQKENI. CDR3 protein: CASSPTGSNNSPLHF. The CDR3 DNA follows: TGTGCCAGCTCACCGACAGGGTCGAATAATTCACCCCTCCACTTT.

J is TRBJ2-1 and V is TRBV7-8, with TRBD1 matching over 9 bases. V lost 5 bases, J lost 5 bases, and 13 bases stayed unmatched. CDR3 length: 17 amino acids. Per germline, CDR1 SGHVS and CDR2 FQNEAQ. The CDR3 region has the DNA TGTGCCAGCAGCCCTCACCGCCGGGACAGGGCGAACAATGAGCAGTTCTTC. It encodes CASSPHRRDRANNEQFF.

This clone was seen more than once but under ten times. The CDR3 nucleotides are TGTGCCATCAGTGAGCTAGAAGGCTACGAGCAGTACTTC. It translates to CAISELEGYEQYF. The rearrangement uses TRBV10-3 and TRBJ2-7; D gene ambiguous. The CDR3 spans 13 residues. Germline V lookup: CDR1 ENHRY, CDR2 SYGVKD. Trimming removed 2 bases from V and 3 bases from J, with 8 bases in between.

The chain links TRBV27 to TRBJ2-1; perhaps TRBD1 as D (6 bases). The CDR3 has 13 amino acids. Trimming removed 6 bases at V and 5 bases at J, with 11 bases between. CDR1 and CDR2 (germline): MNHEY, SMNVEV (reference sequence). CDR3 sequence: CASRVTGNNEQFF. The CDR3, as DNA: TGTGCCAGCAGAGTTACAGGGAACAATGAGCAGTTCTTC.

The CDR3 DNA reads TGTGCCAGCAGCTTACGGGGGGCTAACAATGAGCAGTTCTTC. Its protein is CASSLRGANNEQFF. This chain links TRBV11-2 with TRBJ2-1; a possible D gene is TRBD2 (7 bases). The germline V gene encodes CDR1 SGHAT and CDR2 FQNNGV. CDR3 size: 14 residues. V lost 2 bases to trimming and J lost 5 bases, with 10 bases between them.

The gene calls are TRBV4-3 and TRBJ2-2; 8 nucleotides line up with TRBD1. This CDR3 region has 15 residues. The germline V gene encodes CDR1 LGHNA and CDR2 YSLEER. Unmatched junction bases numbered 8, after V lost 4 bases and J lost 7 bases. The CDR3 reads CASSRITGGGGELFF. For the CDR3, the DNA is TGCGCCAGCAGCCGAATAACAGGGGGTGGCGGGGAGCTGTTTTTT.

Written as DNA, the CDR3 is TGTGCCAGCAGTTTTAACTTCCCGGGGGGTCAGCCCCAGCATTTT. It is translated as CASSFNFPGGQPQHF. This sequence joins TRBV28 and TRBJ1-5, with a tentative D call TRBD1 (5 bases). The CDR3 contains 15 residues. Trimming shortened V by 3 bases and J by 6 bases, and 15 bases separated the two germline ends. Germline V CDR1 and CDR2: MDHEN, SYDVKM. The full variable domain, its missing parts supplied by reference TRBV28 and TRBJ1-5, is DVKVTQSSRYLVKRTGEKVFLECVQDMDHENMFWYRQDPGLGLRLIYFSYDVKMKEKGDIPEGYSVSREKKERFSLILESASTNQTSMYLCASSFNFPGGQPQHFGDGTRLSIL.

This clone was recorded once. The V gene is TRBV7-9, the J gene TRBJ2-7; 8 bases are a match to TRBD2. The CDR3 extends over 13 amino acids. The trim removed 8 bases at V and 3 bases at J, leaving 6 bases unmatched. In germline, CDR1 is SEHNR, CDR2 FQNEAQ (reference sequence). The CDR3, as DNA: TGTGCCAGCCCGATAGCGGGACGCTACGAGCAGTACTTC. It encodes CASPIAGRYEQYF.

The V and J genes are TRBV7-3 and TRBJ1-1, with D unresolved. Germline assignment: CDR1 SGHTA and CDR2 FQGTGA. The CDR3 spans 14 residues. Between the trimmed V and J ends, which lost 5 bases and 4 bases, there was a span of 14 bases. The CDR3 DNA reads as TGTGCCAGCAGCCCGAATAATTACGGCACTGAAGCTTTCTTT. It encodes CASSPNNYGTEAFF.

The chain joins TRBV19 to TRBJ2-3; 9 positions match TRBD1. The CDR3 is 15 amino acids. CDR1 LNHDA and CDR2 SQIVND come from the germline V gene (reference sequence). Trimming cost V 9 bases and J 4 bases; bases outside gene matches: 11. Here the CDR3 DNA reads TGTGCCAGCCTGAGGGGACAGGGTGTGGCAGATACGCAGTATTTT. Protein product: CASLRGQGVADTQYF. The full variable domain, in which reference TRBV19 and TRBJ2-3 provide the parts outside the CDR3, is DGGITQSPKYLFRKEGQNVTLSCEQNLNHDAMYWYRQDPGQGLRLIYYSQIVNDFQKGDIAEGYSVSREKKESFPLTVTSAQKNPTAFYLCASLRGQGVADTQYFGPGTRLTVL.